This T cell receptor (beta chain) is drawn from a study of blood T cell repertoires in COVID-19. At the level of the study: Both acute and convalescent COVID-19 samples were obtained from the United States, Italy and Spain. T cells, B-cell-depleted T cells, or PBMCs supplied cDNA or gDNA.

Trimming removed 4 bases at V and 2 bases at J, with 18 bases between. This CDR3 contains 16 residues. Per the germline V gene, CDR1 is SGHAT and CDR2 is FQNNGV. Methods used by the authors: Estimated nucleated cell counts came from reference gene primer amplification. Produced via immunoSEQ multiplex PCR; TCRdb's table is partial and in-frame only. The DNA gave D and trimming, while V, J and clone size come from that table. This sample has some 120,000 clones, with 79% found just once. V gene TRBV11-2 combines with J gene TRBJ2-7; a weak D match, TRBD2 (6 bases). The sample taken for sequencing was peripheral blood. The TCR comes from a man aged 40-49 years with active or convalescent COVID-19. Here the CDR3 DNA reads TGTGCCAGCAGCTCATATAAGGGTAGCGGCCCCTACGAGCAGTACTTC. It encodes CASSSYKGSGPYEQYF.